Described below is a single TCR beta chain sequence and its context. Its antigen is unknown. Repertoires were generated with immunoSEQ multiplex PCR, while TCRdb's copy carries only in-frame clones and drops some. The table has about 140,000 clones, 70% to 85% seen once. This CDR3 is built from 12 residues. Germline CDR1 SQVTM, CDR2 ANQGSEA. The V gene lost 7 bases and the J gene lost 0 bases, with 8 bases spanning the gap. These data come from a study of cytomegalovirus exposure and HLA in healthy donors. Notes on the study in general: The study put under 200 TCR beta chains on its list as cytomegalovirus-associated.

Material: PBMCs. This chain joins TRBV29-1 and TRBJ2-3, with a weak D call TRBD2 (5 bases). The sequence was obtained from a man aged 30-40 years in good health and CMV-seropositive. The CDR3 coding sequence is TGCAGCGCCGAGGGCAGCACAGATACGCAGTATTTT. The encoded protein is CSAEGSTDTQYF.